Listed below are T cell receptor beta chains from one sample, sequenced in a study of blood T cell repertoires in COVID-19. Some clones are missing from TCRdb's copy, which holds only in-frame ones; the method was immunoSEQ multiplex PCR. The sample holds 150,000 to 200,000 clones, roughly 85% seen once. The specimen was peripheral blood. All receptors come from a man aged 60-69 years with active or convalescent COVID-19. Each CDR3 is given with its conserved first and last residue. Size tells how often a clone was seen (once, few, many) or the class of an expanded clone, and some rows leave it out.

size	V	CDR3
-	TRBV18	CASSGDRGSGNTIYF
-	TRBV5-1	CASSLGLAGTTDTQYF
-	TRBV7-9	CASSLYKSSGANVLTF
-	TRBV20-1	CSPKQEKLFF
-	TRBV5-1	CASSLGQGNYGYTF
-	TRBV2	CASTETSEETQYF
-	TRBV5-4	CASTFNPGTGRNSPLHF
-	TRBV6-5	CASRPGGSPGELFF
-	TRBV30	CAWSVRSATNEKLFF
-	TRBV9	CASSPRPTGTDTQYF
-	TRBV19	CASSLPGGLGCTF
-	TRBV5-1	CASSIEGETQYF
-	TRBV9	CASSVALTSPHEDEQFF
-	TRBV6-5	CARTNRDLNGYTF
-	TRBV7-3	CASSPYSTGELFF
-	TRBV6-1	CASSERVNTQYF
-	TRBV5-4	CASSLEGVDSPLHF
-	TRBV18	CASSSPAGPPYEQYF
-	TRBV19	CASSMYFRGNTDTQYF
-	TRBV3-1/TRBV3-2	CASSQEGEVYEQYF
-	TRBV12-3/TRBV12-4	CPNRVSANYGYTF
-	TRBV5-1	CASSLAGQANQPQHF
-	TRBV18	CASSPQGSTGNGYTF
once	TRBV27	CASSSTSGTSGTYEQYF
-	TRBV21-1	CASAAGRKTDTQYF
-	TRBV2	CASTPGRAHNNEQFF
-	TRBV7-9	CASSLGAGNQPQHF
-	TRBV27	CASSIFSGGELFF
few	TRBV7-2	CASSLGGQGNNEQFF
once	TRBV7-3	CASSLGQGDGYTF
-	TRBV19	CASHGEGTVPQPQHF